A selection of T cell receptor beta chains follows, all from one sample in a study of response to subunit inactivated influenza vaccine. TCRdb fed the RT-PCR reads into MiXCR, producing one record per CDR3 protein. The sample lists 500,000 to 750,000 distinct CDR3 sequences; around 15% were seen once. The specimen comprised PBMCs from blood, sampled about 13 days after vaccination. The receptors derive from a middle-aged man who received an inactivated influenza vaccine. Each CDR3 is given without its conserved first and last residue.

TRBV5-6	ASSWKSGLAVNEQF
TRBV10-3	AISRTGPEKLF
TRBV20-1	SATPSGNNGQY
TRBV12-5	ASGSSSARSTDTQY
TRBV7-2	ASGRLDGDTQY
TRBV10-3	AISESGLLNTEAF
TRBV12-3/TRBV12-4	ASSLAQPQENIQY
TRBV5-6	ASSLTDRNEQF
TRBV5-1	ASSFPRAHSPYEQY
TRBV3-1	ASSQGRREQY
TRBV28	ASSLASVGNEQF
TRBV5-1	ASSFDFTYEQY
TRBV28	ASTTGGAVWVGLWGNEQF
TRBV5-1	ASSGGAETQY
TRBV20-1	SATDLYNEQF
TRBV20-1	SARAASGANVLT
TRBV13	ASSLGRFYNEQF
TRBV20-1	SAREASGILETQY
TRBV12-3/TRBV12-4	ASSPRQRGQPQH
TRBV5-5	ASSSYTGQGETQY
TRBV6-1	ASTQGLGSYEQY
TRBV5-5	ASSGGSGSNTEAF
TRBV6-2/TRBV6-3	ASIRDPIDSGANVLT
TRBV4-2	ASSQGGFLAGAARWEDTQY
TRBV3-1	ASSQVRNSGNTIY
TRBV6-2/TRBV6-3	ASRRELDTDTQY
TRBV7-2	ASSWGTGNTIY
TRBV7-2	ASSLAWAGNYGYT
TRBV3-1	ASSPTTEETQY
TRBV3-1	ASSQGSMHQGYEQY
TRBV6-2/TRBV6-3	ATWPLERTDTQY
TRBV5-1	ASSSLASETQY
TRBV20-1	SARGGGAGDTQY
TRBV2	ASSRDNINTIY
TRBV5-1	ASSLWGGQGYEQY
TRBV20-1	SAREGQGKETQY
TRBV20-1	SATNRDHTEKLF
TRBV6-2/TRBV6-3	ASSYSRTAGGPRTDTQY
TRBV5-1	ASSLGTAWGETQY
TRBV30	AWRGRQRETQY
TRBV5-1	ASSLVGISTDTQY
TRBV20-1	SARLLAGGPGGELF
TRBV7-8	ASSFGLAGYEQF
TRBV12-3/TRBV12-4	ASSPSGGIYEQY
TRBV15	ATSFGGGGDNEQF
TRBV20-1	SASTPGQETQY
TRBV12-3/TRBV12-4	ASSLEPVKTDTQY
TRBV6-5	ASSYGSNQPQH
TRBV12-3/TRBV12-4	ASSLRGRHNQPQH
TRBV12-3/TRBV12-4	ASSRQGVSYNEQF
TRBV11-2	ASSFDGSNSYNEQF
TRBV9	ASSREAGYNEQF
TRBV4-2	ASSQDPASSDTQY
TRBV12-3/TRBV12-4	ASSSKTRDGSNEQF
TRBV29-1	SVETGTNTEAF